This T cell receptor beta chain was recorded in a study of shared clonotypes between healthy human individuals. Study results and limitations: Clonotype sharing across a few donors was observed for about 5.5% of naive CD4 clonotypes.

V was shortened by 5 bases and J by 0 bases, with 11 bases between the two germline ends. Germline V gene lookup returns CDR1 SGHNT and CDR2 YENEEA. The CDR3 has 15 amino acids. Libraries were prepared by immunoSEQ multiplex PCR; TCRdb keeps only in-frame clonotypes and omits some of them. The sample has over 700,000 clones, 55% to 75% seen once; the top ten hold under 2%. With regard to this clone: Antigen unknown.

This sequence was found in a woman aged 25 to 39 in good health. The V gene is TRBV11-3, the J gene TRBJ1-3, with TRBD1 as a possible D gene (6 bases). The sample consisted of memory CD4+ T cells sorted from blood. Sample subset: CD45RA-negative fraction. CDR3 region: CASSPGADSGNTIYF. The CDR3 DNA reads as TGTGCCAGCAGCCCGGGGGCCGACTCTGGAAACACCATATATTTT.